The 14 T cell receptor beta chains reported below all come from one sample, sequenced in a study of T-cell memory formation after mild COVID-19. TCRdb independently ran MiXCR on the 5' RACE reads; one entry per CDR3 protein. The sample includes 250,000 to 400,000 distinct CDR3 sequences, 13% to 15% of them seen just once. The specimen sequenced was PBMCs or a T cell subset sorted from them (not recorded which). The origin of the receptors is a man between 18 and 29 years old who had mild COVID-19 (a few samples of this study predate the infection). Cell type and time point are not known.

The chain has TRBV20-1 and TRBJ2-3, with 7 bases lining up with TRBD2. The germline CDR1 and CDR2 sequences are DFQATT and SNEGSKA (reference sequence). The CDR3 is 14 residues long. V shed 6 bases and J 4 bases; nucleotides not matched to a gene: 10. The CDR3 is CSAQRLARSDTQYF. CDR3 nucleotides: TGCAGTGCACAACGACTAGCTCGGTCAGATACGCAGTATTTT.

This clonotype was seen a few times. This chain connects TRBV12-3 or TRBV12-4 to TRBJ2-2, with 10 bases matching TRBD1. The ends lost 5 bases at V and 5 bases at J; junction bases unmatched: 5. The CDR3 is 15 amino acids. Here the CDR3 DNA reads TGTGCCAGCAGTGTTCGGGACAGGGGAACCGGGGAGCTGTTTTTT. Protein sequence: CASSVRDRGTGELFF.

The chain has TRBV6-5 and TRBJ2-1; 11 bases fit TRBD2. V gave up 4 bases and J gave up 9 bases; unmatched junction bases: 5. The CDR3 length is 14 residues. CDR1 MNHEY and CDR2 SVGAGI come from the germline V gene. The CDR3 region has the DNA TGTGCCAGCAGTTTCACCCTAGCGGGGGGTGAGCAGTTCTTC. It translates to CASSFTLAGGEQFF.

This clonotype was found many times. V gene TRBV4-2 combines with J gene TRBJ2-5; 7 bases map to TRBD2. Germline lookup yields CDR1 LGHNA and CDR2 YNFKEQ. V shed 2 bases and J 3 bases; nucleotides not matched to a gene: 3. This CDR3 is 14 amino acids long. CDR3 protein: CASSQWAGEETQYF. The CDR3 nucleotides read TGTGCCAGCAGCCAATGGGCGGGGGAAGAGACCCAGTACTTC.

This clonotype was observed at least ten times. The chain combines TRBV2 with TRBJ2-2, with TRBD2 matching over 11 bases. After removal of 6 bases from V and 3 bases from J, the junction contained 0 bases not matched to a gene. The CDR3 has 14 residues. CDR1 SNHLY and CDR2 FYNNEI come from the germline V gene. CDR3 coding DNA: TGTGCCAGCAGGGGACTAGCGGACACCGGGGAGCTGTTTTTT. Translated, it gives CASRGLADTGELFF.

This clonotype was detected only a few times. The chain has TRBV3-1 and TRBJ2-5; D is uncertain. Germline lookup yields CDR1 LGHDT and CDR2 YNNKEL (reference sequence). This CDR3 spans 15 amino acids. Trimming cost V 0 bases and J 4 bases, with 12 bases left between them. The CDR3 coding sequence is TGTGCCAGCAGCCAAGATGGGCTACTCAGAGAGACCCAGTACTTC. Translated: CASSQDGLLRETQYF.

This clonotype was recorded many times. The chain uses TRBV7-7 and TRBJ2-5; D perhaps matches TRBD2 (6 bases). Trimming left V 5 bases short and J 0 bases short, with 16 bases between. The CDR3 is 16 amino acids. Germline-derived CDR1 and CDR2 are SSHAT and FNYEAQ (reference sequence). CDR3 coding DNA: TGTGCCAGCAGCCGTTACGGGGGATCCTACCAAGAGACCCAGTACTTC. This sequence encodes CASSRYGGSYQETQYF.

This clonotype was recorded a few times. The chain joins TRBV7-2 to TRBJ2-3, with D maybe TRBD2 (7 bases). The germline CDR1 and CDR2 sequences are SGHTA and FQGNSA. This CDR3 comprises 17 residues. The ends were cut back, 1 base at V and 1 base at J, with 15 bases in the middle. The CDR3 nucleotides are TGTGCCAGCAGCTTAGTCTCGTGGGGGGGCGGCACAGATACGCAGTATTTT. This translates into CASSLVSWGGGTDTQYF.

This clonotype was seen a few times. This chain links TRBV7-2 with TRBJ2-6; D is possibly TRBD1 (5 bases). The CDR3 is made up of 16 amino acids. Germline assignment: CDR1 SGHTA and CDR2 FQGNSA. V shed 2 bases and J shed 4 bases, with 12 bases lying between them. The CDR3 here is CASSLSRVTGANVLTF. In DNA form, the CDR3 reads TGTGCCAGCAGCTTAAGCAGGGTAACCGGGGCCAACGTCCTGACTTTC. The variable domain in full, with the rest retrieved from reference TRBV7-2 and TRBJ2-6, is GAGVSQSPSNKVTEKGKDVELRCDPISGHTALYWYRQSLGQGLEFLIYFQGNSAPDKSGLPSDRFSAERTGGSVSTLTIQRTQQEDSAVYLCASSLSRVTGANVLTFGAGSRLTVL.

This sequence joins TRBV20-1 and TRBJ1-4; D not resolved. There are 12 residues in the CDR3. The V gene's germline CDR1 is DFQATT and CDR2 SNEGSKA (reference sequence). V was cut by 0 bases and J by 7 bases, with 6 bases left in between. The CDR3 is CSARDRVEKLFF. DNA for the CDR3: TGCAGTGCTAGAGATCGGGTTGAAAAACTGTTTTTT.

J is TRBJ2-3 and V is TRBV11-2, with D unresolved. The CDR3 covers 14 residues. The germline V gene encodes CDR1 SGHAT and CDR2 FQNNGV. The V gene lost 0 bases and the J gene lost 4 bases, with 8 bases spanning the gap. The CDR3 is CASSLDPGPDTQYF. The CDR3 bases are TGTGCCAGCAGCTTAGATCCCGGTCCAGATACGCAGTATTTT.

This clonotype was counted between two and nine times. The chain has TRBV7-3 and TRBJ2-2, with a possible D match to TRBD1 (6 bases). Per germline, CDR1 SGHTA and CDR2 FQGTGA. The CDR3 contains 14 residues. V lost 4 bases and J lost 5, with 11 bases in between. This CDR3 reads CASSSGQPTGELFF. The CDR3 DNA sequence: TGTGCCAGCAGCTCCGGACAGCCGACCGGGGAGCTGTTTTTT.

This clonotype was counted a few times. The chain carries TRBV12-5 and TRBJ2-5; D might be TRBD1 (5 bases). CDR1 and CDR2 (germline): LGHNT, FRNRAP. Trimming shortened V by 4 bases and J by 2 bases, and 11 bases separated the two germline ends. This CDR3 has 14 amino acids. The CDR3 region is CASGSSGLQETQYF. CDR3 coding DNA: TGTGCTAGTGGTTCTTCAGGGCTTCAAGAGACCCAGTACTTC.

V gene TRBV5-6 combines with J gene TRBJ2-2; 7 bases align to TRBD2. This CDR3 has 15 residues. Trimming cost V 6 bases and J 6 bases; bases outside gene matches: 11. CDR1 is SGHDT, CDR2 YYEEEE, per germline. In DNA, the CDR3 is TGTGCCAGCACCTGGGCGCTAGCGGCGGCCGGGGAGCTGTTTTTT. The encoded protein is CASTWALAAAGELFF. The whole variable domain, remainder taken from reference TRBV5-6 and TRBJ2-2, is DAGVTQSPTHLIKTRGQQVTLRCSPKSGHDTVSWYQQALGQGPQFIFQYYEEEERQRGNFPDRFSGHQFPNYSSELNVNALLLGDSALYLCASTWALAAAGELFFGEGSRLTVL.